This T cell receptor (beta chain) was captured by sequencing in a study of memory CD4+ T cells and cytomegalovirus serostatus. Study as a whole: Donors were healthy Belgian adults, under ten CMV seropositive and fewer than 30 seronegative. Study observations and caveats: CD4+ memory repertoires contained about 40% of the 164 reported CMV TCRbeta sequences.

In regard to this clone: The antigen remains undetermined. The junction departs from germline at one end; a sequencing error may be responsible.

Germline V CDR1 and CDR2: MNHNY, SVGAGI (reference sequence). The CDR3 is 16 residues long. Profiling relied on immunoSEQ multiplex PCR, and the TCRdb table lists in-frame clones only, not all of them. The sample contains 54,000 or so clones, roughly 81% of which appear only once. The sort gate was single viable CD3+CD4+CD8-CD45RO+ cells for memory CD4+ T cells. Donors' CMV status reflects serum IgG against pp150, pp28, p38, p52. What was sequenced was memory CD4+ T cells from blood. This sequence originates from an adult in good health and CMV-seronegative. This chain connects TRBV6-6 to TRBJ2-4; 7 nucleotides align to TRBD1. CDR3 region: CASGYGDSLFKNIQYF. The CDR3 DNA follows: TGTGCCAGCGGTTACGGGGACAGCCTATTCAAAAACATTCAGTACTTC.